This T cell receptor beta chain was documented in a study of cytomegalovirus exposure and HLA in healthy donors. Turning to the study itself: An earlier analysis identified more than 95 million unique TCR beta sequences in approximately 190 million T cells. Overall study findings and caveats: There was a cluster of highly shared sequence variants that was likely a sequencing artifact. Exclusion applied to some V segments, including TRBV6-2 and TRBV6-3, as they were indistinguishable.

As for this clone: Its antigen is currently unknown.

The primer mix had 60 Vbeta and 13 Jbeta primers. Measured with immunoSEQ multiplex PCR; TCRdb has only the in-frame clones, and not every one. This repertoire shows over 150,000 clones, less than 80% found once; its top ten account for 2% to 2.5%. The CDR3 sequence is 14 residues long. The V end lost 3 bases, the J end lost 2 bases, and 10 bases lay between the germline ends. Germline-derived CDR1 and CDR2 are SNHLY and FYNNEI. Donors were nominally healthy when sampled, though unrecorded immune exposures were likely. The sequencing sample was made of PBMCs. The chain links TRBV2 to TRBJ2-5, with D possibly TRBD2 on 6 matching bases. This sequence was found in a young man in good health and CMV-seronegative. DNA for the CDR3: TGTGCCAGCAGTGAGGGGGGTCGTCAAGAGACCCAGTACTTC. Its translation is CASSEGGRQETQYF.